A single sample is the source of the 18 T cell receptor beta chains below, sequenced in a study of tissue T cells after allogeneic stem cell transplantation. TCRdb's table, derived via immunoSEQ multiplex PCR, lists solely in-frame clones and lacks some. Counted here are approximately 6,600 clones, around half occurring once; the ten biggest clones make up more than 6%. The time point: mouse harvest day 7 after allogeneic transplant. The graft held 10^6 splenic CD5+ T cells and 10^7 T-cell-depleted bone marrow cells. The specimen was lymph node tissue. The receptors were gathered from a female BALB/c mouse given C57BL/6 T cells with graft-versus-host disease after an allogeneic hematopoietic cell transplant.

Comment on this clone: Gene names and germline refer to mouse. The read ends 1 residue shy of where the CDR3 ends; the end is completed using the germline J gene. The V and J genes are TRBV16 and TRBJ1-5; 9 nucleotides line up with TRBD1. CDR3 length equals 15 residues. Trimming removed 5 bases from V and 2 bases from J; junction bases left unmatched: 4. Germline V CDR1 and CDR2: SGHSA, FRNQAP. Partial CDR3 DNA: TGTGCAAGCAGCCTCACAGGGGGCGACAACCAGGCTCCGCTT. Translation: CASSLTGGDNQAPL. The whole CDR3 sequence is CASSLTGGDNQAPLF.

In the case of this clone: Germline and genes here are mouse. The sequenced part of the CDR3 DNA is TGTGCCAGCAAGAATTCCAACGAAAGATTATTT. It translates to CASKNSNERLF. From start to end, the CDR3 is CASKNSNERLFF. V is TRBV26 and J is TRBJ1-4; no definite D call. The DNA ends 1 residue before the CDR3 does, and the rest of the CDR3 is filled in from the germline J gene. The ends were cut back, 7 bases at V and 1 base at J, with 4 bases in the middle. Germline V gene lookup returns CDR1 KGHPV and CDR2 FQNQEV (reference sequence). This CDR3 contains 12 residues.

With regard to this clone: Gene names and germline refer to mouse. The sequenced fragment ends 1 residue before the CDR3 boundary, so the rest is inferred from the germline J gene. The chain combines TRBV26 with TRBJ2-4; D remains ambiguous. The V and J ends lost 4 bases and 0 bases respectively, with 8 bases between them. CDR3 length: 14 amino acids. Looked up from germline, CDR1 is KGHPV and CDR2 is FQNQEV (reference sequence). The CDR3 sequence: CASSPQNSQNTLYF. CDR3 DNA, as far as it was read: TGTGCCAGCAGTCCACAGAATAGTCAAAACACCTTGTAC.

Points on this clone: These gene names are mouse names. The read ends 1 residue shy of where the CDR3 ends; the end is completed using the germline J gene. This chain joins TRBV23 and TRBJ2-5; the DNA was not compared with TRBD1, the D call given in the table. The CDR3 has 14 amino acids. Germline values: CDR1 KGHTA, CDR2 FQNQQP. The CDR3: CSSSPGTGQDTQYF. CDR3 bases read: TGCTCCAGCAGTCCCGGGACAGGGCAAGACACCCAGTAC.

This clone has a single count. The gene symbols are mouse symbols. The read ends 1 residue shy of where the CDR3 ends; the end is completed using the germline J gene. This chain links TRBV26 with TRBJ2-5; no reliable D call. V was pared by 3 bases and J by 0 bases, with 4 bases between. The CDR3 consists of 13 residues. Per the germline V gene, CDR1 is KGHPV and CDR2 is FQNQEV (reference sequence). CDR3 in amino acids: CASSLFNQDTQYF. The CDR3 DNA, read in part, is TGTGCCAGCAGTCTCTTTAACCAAGACACCCAGTAC.

About this clone: The genes and germline here are from mouse. The read ends 1 residue before the CDR3 terminus; that terminus is restored from the germline J gene. The chain carries TRBV1 and TRBJ1-5; D is ambiguous. The CDR3 covers 13 residues. V lost 4 bases and J 1 base, leaving 5 bases between the germline ends. CDR1 and CDR2 from the germline V gene are NSQYPW and LRSPGD (reference sequence). CDR3 amino acids: CTCSVQNNQAPLF. The part of the CDR3 DNA that was read is TGCACCTGCAGTGTCCAAAACAACCAGGCTCCGCTT.

This clone is medium-sized. The genes and germline here are from mouse. CDR3 amino acids: CASSIGTGGAWAEQFF. The DNA read from the CDR3 is TGTGCCAGCAGTATTGGGACTGGGGGGGCGTGGGCTGAGCAGTTC. The chain recombines TRBV19 with TRBJ2-1, with 14 nucleotides matching TRBD2. The CDR3 end falls 1 residue outside the read, so it is completed with the germline J gene. The CDR3 spans 16 residues. V shed 2 bases and J 7 bases; nucleotides not matched to a gene: 5. Germline CDR1 reads FNHDT; CDR2 reads SITEND (reference sequence).

As to this clone: Genes here carry mouse names. The sequenced fragment ends 1 residue before the CDR3 boundary, so the rest is inferred from the germline J gene. The rearrangement links TRBV19 to TRBJ2-3, with D unclear. V was shortened by 4 bases and J by 0 bases, with 9 bases between the two germline ends. CDR3 length equals 14 residues. Germline V gene data show CDR1 as FNHDT and CDR2 as SITEND (reference sequence). The CDR3 reads CASSGPSSAETLYF. CDR3 bases read: TGTGCCAGCAGTGGGCCGTCTAGTGCAGAAACGCTGTAT.

This clone has only one observation. Gene names denote mouse genes. Incomplete CDR3 DNA: TGCACCTGCAGTGCAGAAGGGGGGCGCTATGAACAGTAC. Protein product: CTCSAEGGRYEQY. The complete CDR3 reads CTCSAEGGRYEQYF. This rearrangement joins TRBV1 to TRBJ2-7; D is perhaps TRBD2 (7 bases). The read terminates 1 residue before the CDR3 end, so the remaining end is supplied by the germline J gene. Germline CDR1 reads NSQYPW; CDR2 reads LRSPGD (reference sequence). Between the trimmed V and J ends, which lost 0 bases and 3 bases, there was a span of 9 bases. There are 14 residues in the CDR3.

This clone turned up a few times. The gene names here belong to mouse. The CDR3 is cut off 1 residue early in the read; its end comes from the germline J gene. This chain uses TRBV20 with TRBJ2-2; TRBD1 might be the D (6 bases). V lost 5 bases and J 1 base, leaving 8 bases between the germline ends. This CDR3 has 13 amino acids. CDR1 GFQATS and CDR2 STVNSAI come from the germline V gene. Here the CDR3 reads CGAPDRNTGQLYF. CDR3 DNA (partial): TGTGGTGCTCCGGACAGAAACACCGGGCAGCTCTAC.

In regard to this clone: Mouse names are used for the genes. From the germline J gene comes the end of the CDR3, since the read stops 1 residue before it. This chain links TRBV3 with TRBJ1-1; 9 bases match TRBD1. V was pared by 3 bases and J by 4 bases, with 6 bases of the junction left unmatched. Per the germline V gene, CDR1 is SNHLY and CDR2 is FYNGKV (reference sequence). This CDR3 has 15 amino acids. The CDR3 bases that were read are TGTGCCAGCAGCTTGGGACAGGGTGCAGTCACAGAAGTCTTC. As protein: CASSLGQGAVTEVF. The whole CDR3 region reads CASSLGQGAVTEVFF. The full variable domain, its missing parts supplied by reference TRBV3 and TRBJ1-1, is GPKVLQIPSHQIIDMGQMVTLNCDPVSNHLYFYWYKQILGQQMEFLVNFYNGKVMEKSKLFKDQFSVERPDGSYFTLKIQPTALEDSAVYFCASSLGQGAVTEVFFGKGTRLTVV.

This clone appeared a few times. Gene names denote mouse genes. The CDR3 end lies 1 residue beyond the end of the read and is filled in from the germline J gene. This sequence joins TRBV19 and TRBJ2-7, with 12 bases fitting TRBD2. V was pared by 5 bases and J by 2 bases, with 5 bases of the junction left unmatched. The CDR3 is 15 residues long. Per germline, CDR1 FNHDT and CDR2 SITEND (reference sequence). The CDR3 here is CASRLGLGGTYEQYF. The CDR3 DNA, read in part, is TGTGCCAGCAGGCTCGGACTGGGGGGGACCTATGAACAGTAC.

By sample fraction, this clone is large. Any gene name here is a mouse gene name. Read data end 1 residue before the CDR3 end; the end is taken from the germline J gene. The rearrangement joins TRBV14 to TRBJ2-5, with 9 bases lining up with TRBD2. Per germline, CDR1 SGHDT and CDR2 FRDEAV. The CDR3 sequence is 15 residues long. V was pared by 5 bases and J by 2 bases, with 6 bases of the junction left unmatched. The CDR3 is CASSRTGLGQDTQYF. CDR3 bases read: TGTGCCAGCAGCCGAACGGGACTGGGCCAAGACACCCAGTAC.

As for this clone: The listed genes are named as in mouse. The sequenced fragment ends 1 residue before the CDR3 boundary, so the rest is inferred from the germline J gene. The V call is TRBV3, the J call TRBJ1-1; 9 nucleotides line up with TRBD1. The trim removed 3 bases at V and 3 bases at J, leaving 5 bases unmatched. From germline, CDR1 is SNHLY and CDR2 FYNGKV (reference sequence). The CDR3 contains 15 residues. CDR3 residues: CASSFTGGADTEVFF. CDR3 DNA (partial): TGTGCCAGCAGCTTCACAGGGGGCGCGGACACAGAAGTCTTC.

This clone has just a few counts. Genes here carry mouse names. The sequence runs out 1 residue before the end of the CDR3; the remainder is reconstructed from the germline J gene. This chain connects TRBV26 to TRBJ2-7; TRBD1 is a possible D gene (6 bases). Deletions cut 7 bases from V and 4 bases from J, with 11 bases between. CDR1 and CDR2 (germline): KGHPV, FQNQEV (reference sequence). This CDR3 contains 12 residues. The sequenced CDR3 bases are TGTGCCAGCAACTCACAGGGTTATGAACAGTAC. Protein product: CASNSQGYEQY. The CDR3 as a whole reads CASNSQGYEQYF.

This clone has more than one count but fewer than ten. The genes and germline here are from mouse. The read comes to an end 1 residue before the CDR3 does, leaving the germline J gene to fill in the end. This chain links TRBV5 with TRBJ2-7; 10 bases map to TRBD2. V lost 0 bases and J lost 5; bases outside the gene matches: 4. This CDR3 comprises 15 residues. Germline CDR1 reads LGHNA; CDR2 reads YNLKQL (reference sequence). CDR3 sequence: CASSQDDWGVNEQYF. The part of the CDR3 DNA that was read is TGTGCCAGCAGCCAAGATGACTGGGGGGTGAATGAACAGTAC.

As for this clone: Gene names are the mouse ones. The observed sequence ends 1 residue before the CDR3 terminus, with the missing tail filled in from the germline J gene. V and J are TRBV13-2 and TRBJ1-3; D not resolved. V dropped 0 bases and J dropped 4 bases, with 11 bases sitting between them. Germline V CDR1 and CDR2: NNHNN, SYGAGS (reference sequence). The CDR3 contains 15 residues. This chain's CDR3 is CASGDALPLGNTLYF. The sequenced part of the CDR3 DNA is TGTGCCAGCGGTGATGCACTCCCCTTGGGAAATACGCTCTAT.

In its sample, this clone is large (0.1 to 1%). The germline and genes are mouse ones. The read comes to an end 1 residue before the CDR3 does, leaving the germline J gene to fill in the end. The chain carries TRBV19 and TRBJ1-4; D not resolved. Trimming removed 5 bases from V and 0 bases from J, with 5 bases in between. The CDR3 length is 13 residues. Germline assignment: CDR1 FNHDT and CDR2 SITEND (reference sequence). The DNA read from the CDR3 is TGTGCCAGCAGAGAAATTTCCAACGAAAGATTATTT. This translates into CASREISNERLF. The complete CDR3 sequence is CASREISNERLFF.